Given below is one T cell receptor (beta chain) in context. Its antigen remains unidentified. Germline V gives CDR1 MDHEN, CDR2 SYDVKM. The CDR3 has 13 amino acids. The V end was cut by 4 bases, the J end by 4 bases, with 8 bases between. The sample comes from a study of T cell responses to AZD1222 COVID-19 vaccine. Findings and caveats of the study: Per reports, nearly half of all spike-specific TCRs target regions that are unmutated in variants. Spike-wide coverage was observed for vaccine-associated CD4 TCRs, with dominant responses at 160-218 and 743-854. The study found Spike-specific TCR breadth and depth rose after two AZD1222 doses. Without day 14 samples, only post-peak T cell repertoires were studied.

Sequencing used immunoSEQ multiplex PCR; TCRdb keeps in-frame clones, though not all of them. The table records roughly 100,000 clones, roughly nine tenths of them present only once. J is TRBJ1-5 and V is TRBV28, with a tentative D call TRBD1 (5 bases). The source was peripheral blood, collected 28 days after the second AZD1222 dose. The receptor was derived from an adult who received the AZD1222 COVID-19 vaccine. DNA for the CDR3: TGTGCCAGCAGTTCCGGGGGAAATCAGCCCCAGCATTTT. As protein: CASSSGGNQPQHF.